This TCR beta chain is drawn from a study of T cells in Graves' hyperthyroidism and ophthalmopathy. Study-level findings and limits: From stable hyperthyroidism, ophthalmopathy was separated by a 13 V-J model. Clonotypes that were expanded in thyroid above 0.001 mostly appeared in blood too.

Remarks on this clonotype: Its antigen is still unknown.

V was trimmed by 4 bases and J by 6 bases, leaving 19 bases between them. Germline CDR1 reads MDHEN; CDR2 reads SYDVKM. The length of the CDR3 is 16 residues. Researchers took RNA transcripts and amplified the TCR beta CDR3 regions from them. A set of HTBI primers served as the primers for a first-round RT-PCR of the TCR CDR3. MiXCR was run by TCRdb on the multiplex PCR reads, yielding one entry per CDR3 protein. The sample yields fewer than 400,000 distinct CDR3 sequences, 20% to 25% seen once. The chain combines TRBV28 with TRBJ2-1, with D possibly being TRBD2 (5 bases). Source material: blood. The source is a man aged 50-59 years with Graves' hyperthyroidism. Here the CDR3 DNA reads TGTGCCAGCAGTTCCCCCGGGGTAGACGCCTGCAATGAGCAGTTCTTC. Its protein product is CASSSPGVDACNEQFF.